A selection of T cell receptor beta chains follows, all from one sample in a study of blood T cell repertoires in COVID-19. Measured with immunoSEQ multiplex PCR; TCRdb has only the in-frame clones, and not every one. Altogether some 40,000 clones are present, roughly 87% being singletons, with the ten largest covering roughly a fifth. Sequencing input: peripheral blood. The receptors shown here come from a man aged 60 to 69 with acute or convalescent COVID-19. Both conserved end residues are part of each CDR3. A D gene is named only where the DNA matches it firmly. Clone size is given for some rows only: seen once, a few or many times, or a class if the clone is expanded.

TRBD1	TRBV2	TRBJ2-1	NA	TGTGCCAGCAGCGGGTATGACAGGGGGTACAATGAGCAGTTCTTC	CASSGYDRGYNEQFF
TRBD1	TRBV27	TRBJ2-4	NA	TGTGCCAGCAGTCCGGGGACAGGGGAAAACATTCAGTACTTC	CASSPGTGENIQYF
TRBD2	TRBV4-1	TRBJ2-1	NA	TGCGCCAGCAGCCTAGGACTAGCGAGGTACAATGAGCAGTTCTTC	CASSLGLARYNEQFF
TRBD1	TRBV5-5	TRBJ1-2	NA	TGTGCCAGCAGCTTGTTGGGGACAGGGGGCGCGGTAGGAGGCGGCTACACCTTC	CASSLLGTGGAVGGGYTF
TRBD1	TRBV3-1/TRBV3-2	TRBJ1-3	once	TGTGCCAGCAGCCAACGGCAGGGGGCTTCTGGAAACACCATATATTTT	CASSQRQGASGNTIYF
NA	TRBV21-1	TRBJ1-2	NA	TGTGCCAGCAGCAAAAAAACCGGGACAGGGGGGCCGATAGACTATGGCTACACCTTC	CASSKKTGTGGPIDYGYTF
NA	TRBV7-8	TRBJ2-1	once	TGTGCCAGCAGCGACCAGGGTCCCCTCTACAATGAGCAGTTCTTC	CASSDQGPLYNEQFF
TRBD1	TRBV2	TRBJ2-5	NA	TGTGCCAGCAACCGGGACAGGGAGACCCAGTACTTC	CASNRDRETQYF
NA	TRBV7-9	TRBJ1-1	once	TGTGCCAGCAGTAGGATCCCGGGACAGAACACTGAAGCTTTCTTT	CASSRIPGQNTEAFF
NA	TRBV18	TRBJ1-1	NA	TGTGCCAGCTCACCATCGGCGGCAGGGGTAGGGACTGAAGCTTTCTTT	CASSPSAAGVGTEAFF
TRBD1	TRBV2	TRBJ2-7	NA	TGTGCCAGCAGACCCGGGACAGGGGTCTACGAGCAGTACTTC	CASRPGTGVYEQYF
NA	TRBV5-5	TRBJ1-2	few	TGTGCCAGCAGCGAGGAAGTGTCCTCGCACTATGGCTACACCTTC	CASSEEVSSHYGYTF
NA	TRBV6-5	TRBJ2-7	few	TGTGCCAGCAGTTACTCGCCTGGGGGGACCCTATACGAGCAGTACTTC	CASSYSPGGTLYEQYF
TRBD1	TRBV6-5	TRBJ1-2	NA	TGTGCCAGCAGACCGGGACAGGGGAGCTATGGCTACACCTTC	CASRPGQGSYGYTF
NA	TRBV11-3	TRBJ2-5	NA	TGTGCCAGCAGCTACCCCCGGGGTGGGGATCGAGGACAAGAGACCCAGTACTTC	CASSYPRGGDRGQETQYF
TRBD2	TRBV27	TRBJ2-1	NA	TGTGCCAGCAGTTTCATCAAAGCGGGAGTTGACAATGAGCAGTTCTTC	CASSFIKAGVDNEQFF
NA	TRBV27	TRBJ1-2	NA	TGTGCCAGCAGTTTATCCGCAGGGTTATCCGGTGGCTACACCTTC	CASSLSAGLSGGYTF
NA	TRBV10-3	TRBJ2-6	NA	TGTGCCATCTCGTCAAAGGGCAGGGTAGCTGGGGCCAACGTCCTGACTTTC	CAISSKGRVAGANVLTF
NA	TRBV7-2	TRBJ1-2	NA	TGTGCCAGCAGCCCCTCGGGGAACTATGGCTACACCTTC	CASSPSGNYGYTF
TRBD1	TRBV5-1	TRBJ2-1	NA	TGCGCCAGCAGCTTGGTTACAGGGGGCTTTAGCGAGCAGTTCTTC	CASSLVTGGFSEQFF
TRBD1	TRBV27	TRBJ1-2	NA	TGTGCCAGCAGTTTTGGGGGACAGGGCTATCCCTACACCTTC	CASSFGGQGYPYTF
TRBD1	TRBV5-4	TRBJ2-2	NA	TGTGCCAGCAGGCCACGGGACAGCTTATCGCACACCGGGGAGCTGTTTTTT	CASRPRDSLSHTGELFF
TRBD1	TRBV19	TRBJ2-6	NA	TGTGCCAGTAGTATGCGGTCTGGGACAGGTCTCTCTGGGGCCAACGTCCTGACTTTC	CASSMRSGTGLSGANVLTF
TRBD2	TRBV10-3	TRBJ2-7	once	TGTGCCTCAACGGGGGGAGGAGCCTCCTACGAGCAGTACTTC	CASTGGGASYEQYF
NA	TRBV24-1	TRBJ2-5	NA	TGTGCCACCAGTGCCCCAAGGCAACAGGGCGAGACCCAGTACTTC	CATSAPRQQGETQYF
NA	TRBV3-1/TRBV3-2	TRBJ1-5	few	TGTGCCAGCAGGCGAGACAGGAATCAGCCCCAGCATTTT	CASRRDRNQPQHF
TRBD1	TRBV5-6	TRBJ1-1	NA	TGTGCCAGCAGTTTGGACAGGGGGGAAATGAACACTGAAGCTTTCTTT	CASSLDRGEMNTEAFF
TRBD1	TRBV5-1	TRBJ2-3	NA	TGCGCCAGCAGCTTGGCGGGGACAGGGGGGGCTACGCAGTATTTT	CASSLAGTGGATQYF
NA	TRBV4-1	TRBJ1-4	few	TGCGCCAGCAGCCAATCCATTGCAACTAATGAAAAACTGTTTTTT	CASSQSIATNEKLFF
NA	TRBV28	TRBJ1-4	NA	NA	CASSWGQGARFF
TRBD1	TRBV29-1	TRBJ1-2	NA	TGCAGCGCCTACGGACAGGGGAGCTATGGCTACACCTTC	CSAYGQGSYGYTF
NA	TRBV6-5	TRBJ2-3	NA	TGTGCCAGCAGACTCGGTCGGAGCACAGATACGCAGTATTTT	CASRLGRSTDTQYF
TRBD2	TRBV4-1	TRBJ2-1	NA	TGCGCCAGCAGCCGGGGTAGCGGGAGGGCCCCCTACAATGAGCAGTTCTTC	CASSRGSGRAPYNEQFF
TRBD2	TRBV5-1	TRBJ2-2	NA	TGCGCCAGCTGTGAGGGAGGGCACACCGGGGAGCTGTTTTTT	CASCEGGHTGELFF
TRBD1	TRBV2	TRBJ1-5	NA	TGTGCCAGCAGTTTCCAGGGGGACAATCAGCCCCAGCATTTT	CASSFQGDNQPQHF
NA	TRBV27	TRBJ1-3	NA	TGTGCCAGCAGTTTACGGGGGGAAGTATCTGGAAACACCATATATTTT	CASSLRGEVSGNTIYF
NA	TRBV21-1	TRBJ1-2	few	TGTGCCAGCAGCACCCCCGAGGACAGGGTGGAAGGCAACTATGGCTACACCTTC	CASSTPEDRVEGNYGYTF
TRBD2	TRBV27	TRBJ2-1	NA	TGTGCCAGCAGTCCTATCCCCGCTAGCGGAAGCTACAATGAGCAGTTCTTC	CASSPIPASGSYNEQFF
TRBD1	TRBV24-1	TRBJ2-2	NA	TGTGCCACCAGTGATCTTCGCCCAGGGACAGGCCGGAAGGCGAACACCGGGGAGCTGTTTTTT	CATSDLRPGTGRKANTGELFF
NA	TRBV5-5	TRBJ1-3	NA	TGTGCCAGCAGCTTGCAGGTGATCTCTGGAAACACCATATATTTT	CASSLQVISGNTIYF
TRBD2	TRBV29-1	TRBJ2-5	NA	TGCAGCGTTGTAAGGGGACTAGGGAGGGGGGGGACCCAGTACTTC	CSVVRGLGRGGTQYF
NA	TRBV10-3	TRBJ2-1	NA	TGTGCCATCCCATCGGCAACAGACTACAATGAGCAGTTCTTC	CAIPSATDYNEQFF
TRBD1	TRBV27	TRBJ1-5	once	TGTGCCAGCAGTGTCGACAGGGGAAACAATCAGCCCCAGCATTTT	CASSVDRGNNQPQHF
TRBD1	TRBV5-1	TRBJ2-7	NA	TGCGCCAGCAGCGCAGGGACAGGGGGTCAGGAGCAGTACTTC	CASSAGTGGQEQYF
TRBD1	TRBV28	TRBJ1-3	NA	TGTGCCAGCAGTCTTCCGGGACAGAAAGGAAACACCATATATTTT	CASSLPGQKGNTIYF
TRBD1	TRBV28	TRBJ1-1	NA	TGTGCCAGCAGTTTAGCAGGGGGAACTGAAGCTTTCTTT	CASSLAGGTEAFF
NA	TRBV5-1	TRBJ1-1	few	TGCGCCAGCAGCTTACAGGGTGTGAGCACTGAAGCTTTCTTT	CASSLQGVSTEAFF
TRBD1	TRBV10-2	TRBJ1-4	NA	TGCGCCAGCAGACAGGGGGTTAGGACTAATGAAAAACTGTTTTTT	CASRQGVRTNEKLFF
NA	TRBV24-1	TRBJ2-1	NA	TGTGCCACCAGTGATACGGGGGACAATGAGCAGTTCTTC	CATSDTGDNEQFF
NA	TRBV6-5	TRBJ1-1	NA	TGTGCCAGGACTCGGGGGAAGGACACTGAAGCTTTCTTT	CARTRGKDTEAFF